Following are 31 T cell receptor beta chains from one sample sequenced in a study of post-analysis software for immune sequencing data. Study-level findings and limits: Five TRBV segments were significantly more frequent in patients than in controls. TRBV5-6, TRBV5-1 and TRBV20-1 were among these segments.

No antigens are known for them. Each TCR beta cDNA library carried unique molecular identifiers. Each CDR3 protein is one row after TCRdb ran MiXCR on the PCR reads. This sample has 250,000 to 300,000 distinct CDR3 sequences, with 35% to 40% found just once. The sequencing input was blood. These receptors were obtained from a girl aged 5-17 years with multiple sclerosis.

This clonotype was detected only a few times. The CDR3 bases are TGTGCCAGCAGTGTTCAGGGGTACAATGAGCAGTACTTC. This translates into CASSVQGYNEQYF. The V gene is TRBV25-1, the J gene TRBJ2-7; D is perhaps TRBD1 (6 bases). V dropped 4 bases and J dropped 7 bases, with 14 bases sitting between them. Germline lookup yields CDR1 MGHDK and CDR2 SYGVNS. The CDR3 covers 13 residues.

This clonotype was found many times. The V call is TRBV5-6, the J call TRBJ2-2, with D uncertain. Germline V gene data show CDR1 as SGHDT and CDR2 as YYEEEE. The CDR3 runs 14 residues. The ends were cut back, 5 bases at V and 6 bases at J, with 14 bases in the middle. In DNA, the CDR3 is TGTGCCAGCAGTCGTCGGCGTCTTTCCGGGGAGCTGTTTTTT. Protein: CASSRRRLSGELFF.

About this clonotype itself: A clone one base away is much larger, so this may be a read error. The V and J genes are TRBV5-1 and TRBJ2-2, with 7 bases that match TRBD2. The V gene end was trimmed by 1 base and the J gene end by 7 bases; junction bases not matched to a gene: 13. CDR3 size: 17 residues. Germline CDR1 SGHRS, CDR2 YFSETQ. The CDR3 spells CASSLSVSAGECGELFF. As DNA, the CDR3 is TGCGCCAGCAGCTTGAGTGTTTCTGCGGGAGAGTGCGGGGAGCTGTTTTTT.

This clonotype was seen ten or more times. The CDR3 sequence is CASSSFPGTSGGAINEQFF. Written as DNA, the CDR3 is TGTGCCAGCAGCTCTTTTCCGGGGACTAGCGGGGGGGCAATCAATGAGCAGTTCTTC. The chain carries TRBV27 and TRBJ2-1; 16 bases line up with TRBD2. Unmatched junction bases numbered 14, after V lost 6 bases and J lost 6 bases. The CDR3 runs to 19 residues. Germline values: CDR1 MNHEY, CDR2 SMNVEV (reference sequence).

This clonotype was detected ten times or more. CDR3 nucleotide sequence: TGTGCCAGCAGTGTGGGAGCGGGAGAGCAAGAGACCCAGTACTTC. Translated: CASSVGAGEQETQYF. The chain recombines TRBV6-4 with TRBJ2-5; TRBD2 matches at 8 bases. This CDR3 has 15 residues. V dropped 4 bases and J dropped 2; count of bases not matched to a gene: 6. In germline, CDR1 is MRHNA, CDR2 SNTAGT.

About this clonotype itself: This may be a read error: a much more frequent sequence differs by one nucleotide. V gene TRBV10-3 combines with J gene TRBJ1-5, with 7 bases fitting TRBD1. Per the germline V gene, CDR1 is ENHRY and CDR2 is SYGVKD. The CDR3 loop spans 13 amino acids. This chain's CDR3 is CVIRGDSNQPQHF. CDR3 DNA sequence: TGTGTCATCAGGGGGGACAGCAATCAGCCCCAGCATTTT.

The rearrangement links TRBV13 to TRBJ2-4; 9 bases agree with TRBD2. The V gene's germline CDR1 is PRHDT and CDR2 FYEKMQ (reference sequence). The trim removed 0 bases at V and 13 bases at J, leaving 13 bases unmatched. The CDR3 consists of 16 residues. CDR3 DNA: TGTGCCAGCAGCTTAGGCGATATAGCGGGAGCGGGAGAGCAGTACTTC. Its protein product is CASSLGDIAGAGEQYF.

The genes are TRBV7-9 and TRBJ1-2, with D tentatively TRBD1 (5 bases). The CDR3 loop spans 14 amino acids. Trimming cost V 5 bases and J 7 bases, with 17 bases left between them. From germline, CDR1 is SEHNR and CDR2 FQNEAQ (reference sequence). CDR3 amino acids: CASSATGTELGYTF. Written as DNA, the CDR3 is TGTGCCAGCAGCGCCACCGGGACCGAGCTTGGCTACACCTTC. The variable domain in full, with the rest retrieved from reference TRBV7-9 and TRBJ1-2, is DTGVSQNPRHKITKRGQNVTFRCDPISEHNRLYWYRQTLGQGPEFLTYFQNEAQLEKSRLLSDRFSAERPKGSFSTLEIQRTEQGDSAMYLCASSATGTELGYTFGSGTRLTVV.

This clonotype was detected ten times or more. The chain uses TRBV12-3 or TRBV12-4 and TRBJ2-1; 13 positions match TRBD2. The CDR3 contains 16 residues. V lost 6 bases, J lost 4 bases, and 6 bases stayed unmatched. The CDR3 loop reads CASSRQGLAGYNEQFF. The CDR3 bases are TGTGCCAGCAGCAGACAGGGACTAGCGGGATACAATGAGCAGTTCTTC.

At least ten counts were recorded for this clonotype. The V call is TRBV9, the J call TRBJ2-1; the match to TRBD2 covers 13 bases. V lost 4 bases, J lost 5 bases, and 9 bases stayed unmatched. Per the germline V gene, CDR1 is SGDLS and CDR2 is YYNGEE. The CDR3 loop spans 17 amino acids. The CDR3 region is CASSMRSGTSGDNEQFF. The DNA of the CDR3 is TGTGCCAGCAGCATGCGGTCCGGGACTAGCGGGGACAATGAGCAGTTCTTC.

The chain is built from TRBV12-3 or TRBV12-4 and TRBJ2-7; 7 positions match TRBD2. The end of the DNA is better explained by TRBJ2-5, so the J call may be wrong. The CDR3 sequence is 13 residues long. CDR3 nucleotides: TGTGCCAGCGGGCCCCCAGCGGGGGAGACCCAGTACTTC. This gives the protein CASGPPAGETQYF.

The table lists this clonotype with many counts. The chain is built from TRBV5-1 and TRBJ2-3, with D perhaps matching TRBD1 or TRBD2 (5 bases each). V was pared by 5 bases and J by 0 bases, with 10 bases between. This CDR3 region has 14 residues. Germline V gene lookup returns CDR1 SGHRS and CDR2 YFSETQ. The CDR3 sequence is CASSWDLSTDTQYF. Written as DNA, the CDR3 is TGCGCCAGCAGTTGGGACCTAAGCACAGATACGCAGTATTTT.

This clonotype was found many times. The junction does not match germline at one end; this may be a read error. This chain's CDR3 is CASRLGTGVGYTF. The CDR3 DNA follows: TGTGCCAGCAGATTAGGGACAGGGGTTGGCTACACCTTC. The chain joins TRBV7-2 to TRBJ1-2; 10 positions agree with TRBD1. Germline assignment: CDR1 SGHTA and CDR2 FQGNSA. The length of the CDR3 is 13 residues. The full variable domain, its missing parts supplied by reference TRBV7-2 and TRBJ1-2, is GAGVSQSPSNKVTEKGKDVELRCDPISGHTALYWYRQSLGQGLEFLIYFQGNSAPDKSGLPSDRFSAERTGGSVSTLTIQRTQQEDSAVYLCASRLGTGVGYTFGSGTRLTVV.

At least ten counts were recorded for this clonotype. The gene calls are TRBV29-1 and TRBJ1-5; maybe TRBD1 (6 bases). V lost 6 bases and J 5 bases, leaving 14 bases between the germline ends. Per the germline V gene, CDR1 is SQVTM and CDR2 is ANQGSEA. The CDR3 has 13 amino acids. The CDR3 loop reads CSVKGGADQPQHF. CDR3 sequence (DNA): TGCAGCGTAAAAGGGGGGGCTGATCAGCCCCAGCATTTT. The entire variable domain, with the rest obtained from reference TRBV29-1 and TRBJ1-5, is as follows: SAVISQKPSRDICQRGTSLTIQCQVDSQVTMMFWYRQQPGQSLTLIATANQGSEATYESGFVIDKFPISRPNLTFSTLTVSNMSPEDSSIYLCSVKGGADQPQHFGDGTRLSIL.

This clonotype turned up a few times. This may be a read error: a much more frequent sequence differs by one nucleotide. J is TRBJ2-3 and V is TRBV6-1, with D unresolved. Trimming removed 6 bases from V and 0 bases from J, with 10 bases in between. The germline CDR1 and CDR2 sequences are MNHNS and SASEGT. The CDR3 loop spans 14 amino acids. The CDR3 sequence: CASRRDGSTDTQYF. In nucleotides, the CDR3 is TGTGCCAGCAGGCGAGACGGTAGCACAGATACGCAGTATTTT.

This clonotype was counted many times. This sequence joins TRBV7-2 and TRBJ2-3, with 8 bases that match TRBD2. Germline V gives CDR1 SGHTA, CDR2 FQGNSA. CDR3 length: 15 residues. J was trimmed by 7 bases and V by 1 base; bases with no gene match: 7. CDR3: CASSLGAGEGYTQYF. CDR3 nucleotides: TGTGCCAGCAGCTTAGGAGCGGGGGAGGGGTATACGCAGTATTTT.

In regard to this clonotype: A much larger clone differs by one base, so this may be a read error. This chain joins TRBV5-1 and TRBJ2-5; no clear D. V was pared by 7 bases and J by 11 bases, with 15 bases between. Germline CDR1 reads SGHRS; CDR2 reads YFSETQ. The CDR3 is 11 residues long. CDR3 region: CASGLGDEQYF. CDR3 nucleotides: TGCGCCAGCGGTCTGGGCGATGAGCAGTACTTC. Using reference TRBV5-1 and TRBJ2-5 for the parts outside the CDR3, the full variable domain is KAGVTQTPRYLIKTRGQQVTLSCSPISGHRSVSWYQQTPGQGLQFLFEYFSETQRNKGNFPGRFSGRQFSNSRSEMNVSTLELGDSALYLCASGLGDEQYFGPGTRLLVL.

This clonotype was seen only once. The chain links TRBV6-1 to TRBJ1-5, with D perhaps TRBD1 (6 bases). V dropped 1 base and J dropped 7 bases, with 14 bases sitting between them. The length of the CDR3 is 15 residues. Per germline, CDR1 MNHNS and CDR2 SASEGT. The CDR3 sequence: CASSEGVGANQPQHF. The CDR3 nucleotides read TGTGCCAGCAGTGAAGGGGTGGGGGCGAACCAGCCCCAGCATTTT.

This clonotype was seen only a few times. V is TRBV27 and J is TRBJ2-7, with TRBD2 matching 7 bases. CDR1 MNHEY and CDR2 SMNVEV come from the germline V gene (reference sequence). Trimming at V came to 0 bases and at J to 4 bases, leaving 3 bases not matched to a gene. This CDR3 region has 14 residues. This chain's CDR3 is CASSLSASGYEQYF. In nucleotides, the CDR3 is TGTGCCAGCAGTTTATCAGCTAGCGGATACGAGCAGTACTTC.

Points on this clonotype: A much larger clone is a single base away; this may be a read error. This chain joins TRBV10-3 and TRBJ2-5; 7 bases line up with TRBD2. CDR3 length: 15 amino acids. Per germline, CDR1 ENHRY and CDR2 SYGVKD. V gave up 3 bases and J gave up 9 bases; unmatched junction bases: 13. This chain's CDR3 is CAISEGGGGREAQYF. The CDR3 coding sequence is TGTGCCATCAGTGAAGGCGGTGGAGGGAGGGAGGCCCAGTACTTC.

With respect to this clonotype: Given a much more abundant clone one base away, this may be a read error. The chain recombines TRBV20-1 with TRBJ2-7; TRBD1 matches at 8 bases. The CDR3 runs 13 residues. Germline-derived CDR1 and CDR2 are DFQATT and SNEGSKA (reference sequence). V lost 5 bases and J lost 12; bases outside the gene matches: 15. CDR3 amino acids: CSAYSGGEETRYF. In DNA, the CDR3 is TGCAGTGCTTATTCAGGGGGCGAAGAGACCCGGTACTTC.

This clonotype was detected many times. The gene calls are TRBV12-3 or TRBV12-4 and TRBJ1-2, with D perhaps TRBD1 (5 bases). The V gene lost 2 bases and the J gene lost 5 bases, with 18 bases spanning the gap. The CDR3 extends over 16 amino acids. The CDR3 bases are TGTGCCAGCAGTTTATATGGGGGATCGGTTTCGTATGGCTACACCTTC. Amino acids: CASSLYGGSVSYGYTF.

V is TRBV20-1 and J is TRBJ2-1; tentative D call: TRBD1 (6 bases). This CDR3 spans 15 amino acids. Germline-derived CDR1 and CDR2 are DFQATT and SNEGSKA (reference sequence). Trimming took off 5 bases at V and 0 bases at J, with 14 bases between the two ends. The CDR3 nucleotides are TGCAGTGCTGGGCTACAGGGAACCTCCTACAATGAGCAGTTCTTC. Amino acids: CSAGLQGTSYNEQFF.

This clonotype appeared a few times. It may be a read error: a sequence one base away is much more abundant. V usage is TRBV29-1 and J usage is TRBJ2-1, with D possibly TRBD2 on 6 matching bases. The assigned J gene may be wrong: the sequence end matches TRBJ2-7 better. The CDR3 is 14 residues long. CDR1 and CDR2 (germline): SQVTM, ANQGSEA. The DNA of the CDR3 is TGCAGCGGGGGACCGGGAGCCCCCTACAATGAGCAGTACTTC. It codes for CSGGPGAPYNEQYF.

Regarding this clonotype: At one end, the junction sequence differs from germline, possibly due to a read error. The chain uses TRBV19 and TRBJ1-2, with 10 bases aligning to TRBD1. The V gene's germline CDR1 is LNHDA and CDR2 SQIVND (reference sequence). CDR3 length equals 15 residues. As DNA, the CDR3 is TGTGCCAGTAGTATTCTCGGGGACAGGGGCTATGGCTGCACCTTC. Its translation: CASSILGDRGYGCTF.

This sequence joins TRBV29-1 and TRBJ2-1, with D possibly matching TRBD1 (5 bases). There are 14 residues in the CDR3. Germline-derived CDR1 and CDR2 are SQVTM and ANQGSEA. Deletions cut 4 bases from V and 4 bases from J, with 14 bases between. The CDR3 DNA is TGCAGCGTTGGTGGTGGGGCCGGGTACAATGAGCAGTTCTTC. Translation gives CSVGGGAGYNEQFF.

This clonotype appeared a few times. The chain carries TRBV20-1 and TRBJ2-2; D not certain. Germline V gene data show CDR1 as DFQATT and CDR2 as SNEGSKA (reference sequence). There are 14 residues in the CDR3. V shed 3 bases and J shed 2 bases, with 10 bases lying between them. CDR3 sequence (DNA): TGCAGTGCTAGTCCGTCTTACAACACCGGGGAGCTGTTTTTT. Its translation: CSASPSYNTGELFF.

This clonotype has just a few counts. The V gene is TRBV5-1, the J gene TRBJ2-7; 8 bases map to TRBD2. In germline, CDR1 is SGHRS, CDR2 YFSETQ. V dropped 1 base and J dropped 3; count of bases not matched to a gene: 9. The CDR3 loop spans 16 amino acids. The CDR3 region is CASSLTVSGGYYEQYF. Here the CDR3 DNA reads TGCGCCAGCAGCTTGACCGTCAGCGGGGGATACTACGAGCAGTACTTC.

This clonotype was seen at least ten times. The V and J genes are TRBV7-6 and TRBJ2-1; 11 bases align to TRBD2. Germline loops: CDR1 SGHVS, CDR2 FNYEAQ. There are 15 residues in the CDR3. After removal of 7 bases from V and 7 bases from J, the junction contained 9 bases not matched to a gene. CDR3 in amino acids: CASTPSGGRLNEQFF. CDR3 nucleotide sequence: TGTGCCAGCACCCCTAGCGGGGGGCGATTGAATGAGCAGTTCTTC.

A single count supports this clonotype. This chain uses TRBV6-4 with TRBJ2-3; the match to TRBD1 covers 8 bases. CDR3 size: 15 residues. Germline trimming cut 8 bases from V and 4 bases from J; bases unmatched to any gene: 11. Germline values: CDR1 MRHNA, CDR2 SNTAGT. The CDR3: CASGADRGDPDTQYF. CDR3 DNA: TGTGCCAGCGGTGCTGACAGGGGTGATCCAGATACGCAGTATTTT.

This chain links TRBV20-1 with TRBJ2-4; D is unresolved. The DNA end is a closer match to TRBJ2-7, so the J assignment may be wrong. Germline CDR1 DFQATT, CDR2 SNEGSKA (reference sequence). The CDR3 is 12 amino acids. The CDR3 here is CSASPRQYEQYF. Here the CDR3 DNA reads TGCAGTGCTAGTCCCAGGCAATACGAGCAGTACTTC.